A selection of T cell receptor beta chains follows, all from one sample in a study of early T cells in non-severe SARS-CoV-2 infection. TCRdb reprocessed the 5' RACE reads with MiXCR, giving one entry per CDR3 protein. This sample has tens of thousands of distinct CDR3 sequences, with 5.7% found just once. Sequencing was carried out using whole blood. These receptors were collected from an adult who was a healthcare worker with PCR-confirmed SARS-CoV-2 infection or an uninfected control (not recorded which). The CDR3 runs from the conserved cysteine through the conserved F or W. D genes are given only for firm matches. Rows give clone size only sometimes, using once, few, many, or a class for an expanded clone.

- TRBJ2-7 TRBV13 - TGTGCCAGCAGCTTAGATTCCCACGAGCAGTACTTC CASSLDSHEQYF
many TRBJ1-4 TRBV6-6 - TGTGCCAGCAGTTCCTGGGGTGGGGCCCATATTGATGAAAAACTGTTTTTT CASSSWGGAHIDEKLFF
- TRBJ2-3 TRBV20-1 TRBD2 TGCAGTGCCGGGAACCGACTAGCGACCTCAGATACGCAGTATTTT CSAGNRLATSDTQYF
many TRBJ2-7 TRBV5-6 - TGTGCCAGCAGCCGGAGAGGGGCCTACGAGCAGTACTTC CASSRRGAYEQYF
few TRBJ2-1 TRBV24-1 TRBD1 TGTGCCACCACCATAGGACAGGGTGCCAATGAGCAGTTCTTC CATTIGQGANEQFF
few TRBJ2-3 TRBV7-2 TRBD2 TGTGCCAGCAGCTTAGTGAGACTAGCGGGGGGAGATACGCAGTATTTT CASSLVRLAGGDTQYF
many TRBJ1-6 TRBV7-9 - TGTGCCAGCAGTTTCGGACGGGATAATTCACCCCTCCACTTT CASSFGRDNSPLHF
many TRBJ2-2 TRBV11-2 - TGTGCCAGCAGCTTAACGAACGGACGGACCGGGGAGCTGTTTTTT CASSLTNGRTGELFF
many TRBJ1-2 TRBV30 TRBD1 TGTGCCTGCCGGGACAGGGGATGGTACACCTTC CACRDRGWYTF
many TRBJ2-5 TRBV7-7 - TGTGCTAGCAGCTTAGGCGGGACCCCACAAGAGACCCAGTACTTC CASSLGGTPQETQYF
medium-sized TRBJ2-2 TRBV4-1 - TGCGCCAGCAGCCAGGAGGTTAACACCGGGGAGCTGTTTTTT CASSQEVNTGELFF
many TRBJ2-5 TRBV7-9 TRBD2 TGTGCCAGCAGCTGGGAAAAGCTCTCAGCGGGAGGTCAAGAGACCCAGTACTTC CASSWEKLSAGGQETQYF
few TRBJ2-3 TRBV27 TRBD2 TGTGCCAGCAGACTAGCGGGACTGCAGGATACGCAGTATTTT CASRLAGLQDTQYF
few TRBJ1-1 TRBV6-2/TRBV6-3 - TGTGCCAGCAGTTATACAGGGTCGTTTGCTGAAGCTTTCTTT CASSYTGSFAEAFF
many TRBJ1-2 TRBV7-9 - TGTGCCAGCAGCTCGTCCTATGGCTACACCTTC CASSSSYGYTF
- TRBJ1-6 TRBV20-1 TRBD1 TGCAGTGCTAGGGGACAGGGAAATTCACCCCTCCACTTT CSARGQGNSPLHF
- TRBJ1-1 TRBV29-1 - TGCAGCGTGGGGGATGGGGGCAGGGGCCCTGAAGCTTTCTTT CSVGDGGRGPEAFF
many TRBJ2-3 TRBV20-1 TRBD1 TGCAGTGCTAGAGAACAGGGGAACACAGATACGCAGTATTTT CSAREQGNTDTQYF
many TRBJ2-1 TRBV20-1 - TGCAGTGCTAAACCAGTGGTGAATGAGCAGTTCTTC CSAKPVVNEQFF
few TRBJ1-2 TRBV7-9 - TGTGCCAGCAGCTTATCCGGTGTCGGAGGCTACACCTTC CASSLSGVGGYTF
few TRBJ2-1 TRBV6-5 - TGTGCCAGCAGTTACTACGGAGCAAGCTCCTACAATGAGCAGTTCTTC CASSYYGASSYNEQFF
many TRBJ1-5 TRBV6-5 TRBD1 TGTGCCAGCAGTAGGGGGCCCAATCAGCCCCAGCATTTT CASSRGPNQPQHF
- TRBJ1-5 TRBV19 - TGTGCCAGTAGGGGGTTCAACAATCAGCCCCAGCATTTT CASRGFNNQPQHF
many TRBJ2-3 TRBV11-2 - TGTGCCAGCAGCTCTCCCTGGGGCGGTCGACTGTATAGCACAGATACGCAGTATTTT CASSSPWGGRLYSTDTQYF
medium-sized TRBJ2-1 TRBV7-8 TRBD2 TGTGCCAGCAGCTCTTGGACTAGCGGGAGCGGGTACAATGAGCAGTTCTTC CASSSWTSGSGYNEQFF
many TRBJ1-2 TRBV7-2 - TGTGCCAGCAGCCACGGGCCGAGAGATGGCTACACCTTC CASSHGPRDGYTF
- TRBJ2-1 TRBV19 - TGTGCCAGTAGTGGTAGTTACAATGAGCAGTTCTTC CASSGSYNEQFF
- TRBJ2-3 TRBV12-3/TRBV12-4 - TGTGCCAGCAGTTTAAGGGATACGCAGTATTTT CASSLRDTQYF